What follows are 28 T cell receptor beta chains derived from one specimen sequenced in a study of cytomegalovirus exposure and HLA in healthy donors. PCR employed 60 Vbeta and 13 Jbeta primers. The table came from immunoSEQ multiplex PCR; TCRdb's copy has only in-frame clones and leaves some out. Among 110,000 to 150,000 clones listed, 70% were seen once. Sequenced material: PBMCs. These receptors all come from a woman aged 55-70 years in good health and CMV-seropositive.

The V gene is TRBV6-5, the J gene TRBJ2-7; D possibly corresponds to TRBD2 (5 bases). The CDR3 extends over 12 amino acids. Trimming shortened V by 2 bases and J by 5 bases, and 7 bases separated the two germline ends. Per germline, CDR1 MNHEY and CDR2 SVGAGI. CDR3 nucleotides: TGTGCCAGCAGTTACCTCGGGGACGAGCAGTACTTC. Translated: CASSYLGDEQYF.

V and J are TRBV6-1 and TRBJ2-7, with D hard to call. This CDR3 region has 11 residues. Deletions cut 4 bases from V and 4 bases from J, with 5 bases between. The germline V gene encodes CDR1 MNHNS and CDR2 SASEGT. CDR3 coding DNA: TGTGCCAGCAGTGCTTTGTACGAGCAGTACTTC. This gives the protein CASSALYEQYF.

This clone was recorded a few times. The rearrangement uses TRBV2 and TRBJ2-1, with D perhaps matching TRBD2 (6 bases). Germline assignment: CDR1 SNHLY and CDR2 FYNNEI. This CDR3 region has 14 residues. V was cut by 3 bases and J by 8 bases, with 14 bases left in between. CDR3 coding DNA: TGTGCCAGCAGTGAGGGACTCATATCCTATGAGCAGTTCTTC. This codes for CASSEGLISYEQFF.

This sequence joins TRBV12-5 and TRBJ2-7; tentative D call: TRBD2 (5 bases). This CDR3 region has 14 residues. The germline V gene encodes CDR1 LGHNT and CDR2 FRNRAP. The V and J ends lost 5 bases and 6 bases respectively, with 17 bases between them. The chain's CDR3 is CASGTSPEGSEQYF. In nucleotides, the CDR3 is TGTGCTAGTGGTACGAGTCCGGAAGGGAGCGAGCAGTACTTC.

This clone has more than one count but fewer than ten. The chain joins TRBV30 to TRBJ1-1; weak D call: TRBD1 (5 bases). This CDR3 region has 13 residues. V was shortened by 0 bases and J by 8 bases, with 13 bases between the two germline ends. Germline CDR1 is GTSNPN and CDR2 is SVGIG (reference sequence). CDR3 residues: CAWSVVQGIEAFF. The DNA of the CDR3 is TGTGCCTGGAGTGTGGTGCAGGGCATAGAAGCTTTCTTT.

This clone was seen a few times. The chain has TRBV5-1 and TRBJ2-7, with D perhaps matching TRBD1 (6 bases). Germline V gene data show CDR1 as SGHRS and CDR2 as YFSETQ. The germline V and J ends were trimmed by 0 bases and 3 bases, with 7 bases remaining between them. The CDR3 is 13 amino acids. This chain's CDR3 is CASSLGTVYEQYF. Here the CDR3 DNA reads TGCGCCAGCAGCTTGGGGACAGTCTACGAGCAGTACTTC.

This chain joins TRBV4-1 and TRBJ2-3; a possible D gene is TRBD2 (5 bases). Trimming cost V 0 bases and J 6 bases, with 7 bases left between them. The CDR3 runs 13 residues. The germline gives CDR1 MGHRA, CDR2 YSYEKL. Here the CDR3 reads CASSQELGDTQYF. The DNA for the CDR3 is TGCGCCAGCAGCCAAGAACTAGGGGATACGCAGTATTTT.

The rearrangement joins TRBV5-1 to TRBJ2-7, with D possibly TRBD1 on 6 matching bases. The CDR3 is made up of 13 amino acids. Per the germline V gene, CDR1 is SGHRS and CDR2 is YFSETQ. V lost 8 bases, J lost 6 bases, and 18 bases lay in between. The CDR3 nucleotides are TGCGCCAGTCAGGACAGTCAAGAGGGCGAGCAGTACTTC. It is translated as CASQDSQEGEQYF.

The V call is TRBV28, the J call TRBJ2-3, with 11 bases aligning to TRBD2. From germline, CDR1 is MDHEN and CDR2 SYDVKM. The CDR3 totals 16 residues. V lost 8 bases, J lost 0 bases, and 7 bases stayed unmatched. The CDR3 DNA reads as TGTGCCAGCCCTAGGGGACTAGCGGACAGCACAGATACGCAGTATTTT. It encodes CASPRGLADSTDTQYF. Full variable domain (rest looked up from reference TRBV28 and TRBJ2-3): DVKVTQSSRYLVKRTGEKVFLECVQDMDHENMFWYRQDPGLGLRLIYFSYDVKMKEKGDIPEGYSVSREKKERFSLILESASTNQTSMYLCASPRGLADSTDTQYFGPGTRLTVL.

This clone was seen a handful of times. The V call is TRBV5-1, the J call TRBJ1-2; D perhaps matches TRBD1 (5 bases). V was pared by 0 bases and J by 3 bases, with 15 bases between. This CDR3 is 16 amino acids long. The germline V gene encodes CDR1 SGHRS and CDR2 YFSETQ. CDR3 nucleotide sequence: TGCGCCAGCAGCTTGGCCCCCCAGCGGGGCGACTATGGCTACACCTTC. Translated, it gives CASSLAPQRGDYGYTF. Together with reference TRBV5-1 and TRBJ1-2, the CDR3 gives the full variable domain: KAGVTQTPRYLIKTRGQQVTLSCSPISGHRSVSWYQQTPGQGLQFLFEYFSETQRNKGNFPGRFSGRQFSNSRSEMNVSTLELGDSALYLCASSLAPQRGDYGYTFGSGTRLTVV.

This chain joins TRBV27 and TRBJ2-6; tentatively, D is TRBD1 (6 bases). Per the germline V gene, CDR1 is MNHEY and CDR2 is SMNVEV (reference sequence). V was shortened by 5 bases and J by 0 bases, with 14 bases between the two germline ends. CDR3 size: 17 residues. The CDR3 loop is CASSVQGRSSGANVLTF. The DNA for the CDR3 is TGTGCCAGCAGTGTACAGGGACGGAGCTCTGGGGCCAACGTCCTGACTTTC.

This clone has just a few counts. The V gene is TRBV30, the J gene TRBJ1-2; D unclear. The germline V and J ends were trimmed by 0 bases and 7 bases, with 9 bases remaining between them. The CDR3 has 12 amino acids. Germline V gene data show CDR1 as GTSNPN and CDR2 as SVGIG (reference sequence). The CDR3: CAWSVSPSGYTF. Here the CDR3 DNA reads TGTGCCTGGAGTGTAAGCCCTTCTGGCTACACCTTC.

V is TRBV6-5 and J is TRBJ2-7; tentative D call: TRBD2 (5 bases). The CDR3 totals 14 residues. The germline CDR1 and CDR2 sequences are MNHEY and SVGAGI. Deletions cut 8 bases from V and 0 bases from J, with 14 bases between. The CDR3 sequence is CASGPGIGSYEQYF. CDR3 DNA: TGTGCCAGCGGTCCGGGAATAGGCTCCTACGAGCAGTACTTC.

The J gene is TRBJ1-1, the V gene TRBV15; D is undetermined. The length of the CDR3 is 12 residues. Trimming removed 9 bases from V and 1 base from J, with 9 bases in between. Germline V CDR1 and CDR2: LNHNV, YYDKDF (reference sequence). CDR3 protein: CATEGPNTEAFF. Here the CDR3 DNA reads TGTGCCACAGAGGGCCCGAACACTGAAGCTTTCTTT.

The chain has TRBV2 and TRBJ1-1, with a weak D call TRBD1 (5 bases). The CDR3 is made up of 12 amino acids. The germline V and J ends were trimmed by 8 bases and 2 bases, with 9 bases remaining between them. Germline V gives CDR1 SNHLY, CDR2 FYNNEI. CDR3 nucleotides: TGTGCCAGCCAACAGGAAAACACTGAAGCTTTCTTT. This sequence encodes CASQQENTEAFF. The full variable domain, rest sourced from reference TRBV2 and TRBJ1-1, is EPEVTQTPSHQVTQMGQEVILRCVPISNHLYFYWYRQILGQKVEFLVSFYNNEISEKSEIFDDQFSVERPDGSNFTLKIRSTKLEDSAMYFCASQQENTEAFFGQGTRLTVV.

The rearrangement joins TRBV9 to TRBJ2-7; 9 bases are a match to TRBD1. The CDR3 contains 15 residues. Germline lookup yields CDR1 SGDLS and CDR2 YYNGEE. Losses at the gene ends were 0 bases for V and 3 bases for J; bases not matched to a gene: 4. CDR3 region: CASSVGQGGYYEQYF. The CDR3 DNA is TGTGCCAGCAGCGTAGGACAGGGGGGTTACTACGAGCAGTACTTC.

The chain recombines TRBV28 with TRBJ2-4, with D possibly being TRBD2 (5 bases). Trimming left V 3 bases short and J 7 bases short, with 16 bases between. The CDR3 has 15 residues. Germline-derived CDR1 and CDR2 are MDHEN and SYDVKM. The CDR3 spells CASSLSTVGENIQYF. The CDR3 region has the DNA TGTGCCAGCAGTTTGTCTACTGTTGGGGAGAACATTCAGTACTTC.

The J gene is TRBJ2-1, the V gene TRBV29-1, with 11 bases that match TRBD2. V was pared by 4 bases and J by 8 bases, with 7 bases of the junction left unmatched. The CDR3 extends over 14 amino acids. The germline gives CDR1 SQVTM, CDR2 ANQGSEA. The CDR3 reads CSVGTSGRSDEQFF. CDR3 in DNA: TGCAGCGTTGGCACTAGCGGGAGATCCGATGAGCAGTTCTTC.

This clone occurred a few times. The J gene is TRBJ1-1, the V gene TRBV6-5; maybe TRBD1 (5 bases). The germline V gene encodes CDR1 MNHEY and CDR2 SVGAGI. This CDR3 contains 15 residues. V lost 4 bases and J 1 base, leaving 13 bases between the germline ends. CDR3 sequence reads: CASSFMGPGNTEAFF. DNA for the CDR3: TGTGCCAGCAGTTTTATGGGGCCCGGGAACACTGAAGCTTTCTTT.

The chain combines TRBV6-6 with TRBJ1-1, with a possible D match to TRBD1 (5 bases). There are 13 residues in the CDR3. Germline-derived CDR1 and CDR2 are MNHNY and SVGAGI (reference sequence). Trimming shortened V by 7 bases and J by 0 bases, and 9 bases separated the two germline ends. The CDR3 here is CASTQGMNTEAFF. CDR3 DNA: TGTGCCAGCACGCAGGGAATGAACACTGAAGCTTTCTTT.

The chain couples TRBV7-9 to TRBJ2-1; TRBD2 matches at 11 bases. Germline lookup yields CDR1 SEHNR and CDR2 FQNEAQ (reference sequence). The CDR3 is 18 amino acids. Trimming removed 4 bases from V and 4 bases from J; junction bases left unmatched: 12. The CDR3 sequence: CASSSPGTSGVTYNEQFF. CDR3 nucleotides: TGTGCCAGCAGCTCCCCCGGGACTAGCGGCGTTACTTACAATGAGCAGTTCTTC.

The rearrangement joins TRBV5-1 to TRBJ1-5; TRBD1 might be the D (6 bases). Germline-derived CDR1 and CDR2 are SGHRS and YFSETQ. Trimming stripped 4 bases from V and 6 bases from J, with 14 bases between. CDR3 size: 14 residues. The CDR3 is CASSLGGAGQPQHF. The CDR3 region has the DNA TGCGCCAGCAGCCTTGGGGGGGCCGGTCAGCCCCAGCATTTT.

The sample holds one count of this clone. V gene TRBV9 combines with J gene TRBJ1-1; TRBD1 is a possible D gene (5 bases). The CDR3 runs 13 residues. CDR1 SGDLS and CDR2 YYNGEE come from the germline V gene. The ends were cut back, 4 bases at V and 5 bases at J, with 12 bases in the middle. Written as DNA, the CDR3 is TGTGCCAGCAGCAGATCAGGGAATACTGAAGCTTTCTTT. This translates into CASSRSGNTEAFF.

This clone was detected once. The chain combines TRBV6-5 with TRBJ2-7, with 9 positions matching TRBD2. CDR3 size: 15 residues. V lost 4 bases and J lost 2; bases outside the gene matches: 6. CDR1 MNHEY and CDR2 SVGAGI come from the germline V gene. This CDR3 is CASSLALAGTYEQYF. The CDR3 bases are TGTGCCAGCAGTTTAGCACTAGCGGGTACCTACGAGCAGTACTTC.

The genes are TRBV6-1 and TRBJ1-2; weak D call: TRBD1 (5 bases). Trimming stripped 9 bases from V and 0 bases from J, with 14 bases between. CDR3 length equals 14 residues. Germline CDR1 is MNHNS and CDR2 is SASEGT. CDR3 nucleotide sequence: TGTGCCAGTCACCCCCGGACAACTAACTATGGCTACACCTTC. Amino acid sequence: CASHPRTTNYGYTF.

Here the CDR3 DNA reads TGTGCCAGCAGACCAGGGGTGGGTGAGCAGTTCTTC. This sequence encodes CASRPGVGEQFF. This rearrangement joins TRBV2 to TRBJ2-1, with a weak D call TRBD1 (6 bases). V lost 6 bases, J lost 9 bases, and 12 bases lay in between. Per the germline V gene, CDR1 is SNHLY and CDR2 is FYNNEI. The CDR3 spans 12 residues.

This rearrangement joins TRBV30 to TRBJ2-7, with 9 bases identical to TRBD2. The junction had 14 bases not matched to a gene; V was cut back by 4 bases and J by 4 bases. The CDR3 is made up of 16 amino acids. Germline assignment: CDR1 GTSNPN and CDR2 SVGIG (reference sequence). CDR3 coding DNA: TGTGCCTGGACTGAGGCGAGGAGACTAGCGGCTTACGAGCAGTACTTC. Translated: CAWTEARRLAAYEQYF.

The J gene is TRBJ1-5, the V gene TRBV27; 7 bases align to TRBD1. Germline V gene data show CDR1 as MNHEY and CDR2 as SMNVEV (reference sequence). V gave up 0 bases and J gave up 1 base; unmatched junction bases: 0. The CDR3 contains 15 residues. The CDR3 nucleotides read TGTGCCAGCAGTTTATCGACAGGGAGCAATCAGCCCCAGCATTTT. Its protein is CASSLSTGSNQPQHF.